The rows below give T cell receptor beta chains drawn from one sample of a study of PD-1 blockade in classical Hodgkin lymphoma. Sequenced by immunoSEQ multiplex PCR; TCRdb stores in-frame clones only, minus some. Among 95,000 or so clones listed, approximately 88% were seen once. Sequencing was performed on peripheral blood mononuclear cells (PBMCs), taken at baseline. The source of these receptors is a human donor with classical Hodgkin lymphoma. CDR3s include the opening cysteine and the closing phenylalanine or tryptophan. Fields, in order: J gene, CDR3 length, D gene, V gene, clone size, CDR3 DNA, CDR3 protein. The D gene is left open where the match is weak. A row's size may be missing; if present it is once, few, many or a size class.

TRBJ2-7 12 NA TRBV29-1 NA TGCAGCGTTCTACAGGGAGGCTACGAGCAGTACTTC CSVLQGGYEQYF
TRBJ1-4 15 NA TRBV6-1 NA TGTGCCAGCAGTGAAGGTGGCAACCCGGGGGAAAAACTGTTTTTT CASSEGGNPGEKLFF
TRBJ2-5 15 NA TRBV5-1 NA TGCGCCAGCAGCCCCGCCGGGAGATGGACCGAGACCCAGTACTTC CASSPAGRWTETQYF
TRBJ1-2 16 NA TRBV18 NA TGTGCCAGCTCACCAGTAGGGAACTTAGCTAACTATGGCTACACCTTC CASSPVGNLANYGYTF
TRBJ1-1 15 NA TRBV5-1 NA TGCGCCAGCAGAAGAGACGGGGAATTGAAGACTGAAGCTTTCTTT CASRRDGELKTEAFF
TRBJ2-7 15 NA TRBV27 NA TGTGCCAGCAGACCTCGACTCATGGTAGGCTACGAGCAGTACTTC CASRPRLMVGYEQYF
TRBJ1-5 15 TRBD1 TRBV5-1 NA TGCGCCAGCAGCTTGGATGGTACAGGGGGCCAGCCCCAGCATTTT CASSLDGTGGQPQHF
TRBJ2-7 16 NA TRBV14 NA TGTGCCAGCAGCCAAGATAATTCGGCGGGGACCTACGAGCAGTACTTC CASSQDNSAGTYEQYF
TRBJ2-7 16 TRBD2 TRBV19 NA TGTGCCAGTAGTATGCGTCTAGCGGGAGGGTACTACGAGCAGTACTTC CASSMRLAGGYYEQYF
TRBJ2-2 16 TRBD2 TRBV25-1 NA TGTGCCAGCAGTCAGGGCGGGAGGCCCAACACCGGGGAGCTGTTTTTT CASSQGGRPNTGELFF
TRBJ1-5 13 NA TRBV27 once TGTGCCTTCAAGGGGAAGAGCAATCAGCCCCAGCATTTT CAFKGKSNQPQHF
TRBJ2-5 19 NA TRBV5-5 NA TGTGCCAGCAGCGACCCGTGGAGGCGTACAGGGACCGTCGGAGAGACCCAGTACTTC CASSDPWRRTGTVGETQYF
TRBJ1-2 17 TRBD1 TRBV2 NA TGTGCCAGCAGTGTGGACAGGGGGGATGTGACTAACTATGGCTACACCTTC CASSVDRGDVTNYGYTF
TRBJ1-2 15 TRBD1 TRBV29-1 few TGCAGCGTGGGAGGGGACAGTCTATCTAACTATGGCTACACCTTC CSVGGDSLSNYGYTF